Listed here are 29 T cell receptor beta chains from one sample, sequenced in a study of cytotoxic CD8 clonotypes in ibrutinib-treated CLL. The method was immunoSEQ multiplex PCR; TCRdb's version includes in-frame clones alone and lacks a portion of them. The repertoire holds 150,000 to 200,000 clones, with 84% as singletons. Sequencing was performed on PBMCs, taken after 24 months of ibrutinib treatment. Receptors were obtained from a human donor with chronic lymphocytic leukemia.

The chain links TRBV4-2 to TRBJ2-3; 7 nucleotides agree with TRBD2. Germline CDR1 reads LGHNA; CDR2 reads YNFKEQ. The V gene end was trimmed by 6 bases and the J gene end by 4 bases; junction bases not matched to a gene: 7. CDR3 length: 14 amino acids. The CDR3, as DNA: TGTGCCAGCAGGAGGGATCGGGAGGCAGATACGCAGTATTTT. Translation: CASRRDREADTQYF.

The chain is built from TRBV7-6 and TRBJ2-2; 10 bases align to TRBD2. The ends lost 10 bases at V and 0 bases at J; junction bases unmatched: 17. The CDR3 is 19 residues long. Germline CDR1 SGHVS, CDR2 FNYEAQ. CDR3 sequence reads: CATAIPRLAGLSNTGELFF. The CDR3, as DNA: TGTGCCACCGCCATACCCAGACTAGCGGGCTTGTCGAACACCGGGGAGCTGTTTTTT.

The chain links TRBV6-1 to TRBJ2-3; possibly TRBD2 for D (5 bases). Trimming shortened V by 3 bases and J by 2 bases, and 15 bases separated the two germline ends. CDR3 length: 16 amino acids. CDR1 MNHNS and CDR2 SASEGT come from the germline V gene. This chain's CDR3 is CASSDITRRFTDTQYF. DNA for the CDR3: TGTGCCAGCAGTGACATAACTAGGAGATTCACAGATACGCAGTATTTT.

The CDR3 region is CASSLGQGTEQYF. Here the CDR3 DNA reads TGCGCCAGCAGCTTAGGACAGGGTACCGAGCAGTACTTC. J is TRBJ2-7 and V is TRBV5-1, with 8 bases matching TRBD1. Looked up from germline, CDR1 is SGHRS and CDR2 is YFSETQ. The CDR3 loop spans 13 amino acids. With 2 bases clipped from V and 6 bases from J, the junction kept 4 bases outside the gene matches. Full variable domain (remainder filled in from reference TRBV5-1 and TRBJ2-7): KAGVTQTPRYLIKTRGQQVTLSCSPISGHRSVSWYQQTPGQGLQFLFEYFSETQRNKGNFPGRFSGRQFSNSRSEMNVSTLELGDSALYLCASSLGQGTEQYFGPGTRLTVT.

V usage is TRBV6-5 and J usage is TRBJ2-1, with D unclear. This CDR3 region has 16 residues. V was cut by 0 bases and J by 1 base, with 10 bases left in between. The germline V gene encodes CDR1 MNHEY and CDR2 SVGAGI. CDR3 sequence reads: CASSYSIQVSYNEQFF. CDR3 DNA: TGTGCCAGCAGTTACTCGATTCAGGTTTCCTACAATGAGCAGTTCTTC.

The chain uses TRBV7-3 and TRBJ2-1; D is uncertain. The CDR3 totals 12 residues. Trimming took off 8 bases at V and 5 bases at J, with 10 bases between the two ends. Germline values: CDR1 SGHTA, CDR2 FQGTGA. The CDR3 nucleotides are TGTGCCAGCGCGGCTTGGAACAATGAGCAGTTCTTC. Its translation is CASAAWNNEQFF. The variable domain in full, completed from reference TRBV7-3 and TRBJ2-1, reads GAGVSQTPSNKVTEKGKYVELRCDPISGHTALYWYRQSLGQGPEFLIYFQGTGAADDSGLPNDRFFAVRPEGSVSTLKIQRTERGDSAVYLCASAAWNNEQFFGPGTRLTVL.

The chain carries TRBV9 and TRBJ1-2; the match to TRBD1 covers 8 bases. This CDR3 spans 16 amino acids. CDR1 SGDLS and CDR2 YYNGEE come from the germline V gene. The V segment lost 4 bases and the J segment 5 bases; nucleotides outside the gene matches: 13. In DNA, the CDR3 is TGTGCCAGCAGCCTGGAGGGGACAGGTGAAGATTATGGCTACACCTTC. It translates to CASSLEGTGEDYGYTF. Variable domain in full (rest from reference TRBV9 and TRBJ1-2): DSGVTQTPKHLITATGQRVTLRCSPRSGDLSVYWYQQSLDQGLQFLIQYYNGEERAKGNILERFSAQQFPDLHSELNLSSLELGDSALYFCASSLEGTGEDYGYTFGSGTRLTVV.

The CDR3, as DNA: TGCAGTGCTAGATCGACAGTTGAAGCTTTCTTT. Amino acid sequence: CSARSTVEAFF. The chain joins TRBV20-1 to TRBJ1-1, with a weak D call TRBD1 (5 bases). This CDR3 has 11 residues. Germline-derived CDR1 and CDR2 are DFQATT and SNEGSKA (reference sequence). The ends were cut back, 2 bases at V and 7 bases at J, with 8 bases in the middle.

The CDR3 region is CSVRQGSATEAFF. The CDR3 bases are TGCAGCGTCCGACAGGGGTCGGCCACTGAAGCTTTCTTT. The chain is built from TRBV29-1 and TRBJ1-1; 8 bases align to TRBD1. Trimming took 6 bases from V and 4 from J; bases not matched to a gene: 7. Per the germline V gene, CDR1 is SQVTM and CDR2 is ANQGSEA. The CDR3 totals 13 residues.

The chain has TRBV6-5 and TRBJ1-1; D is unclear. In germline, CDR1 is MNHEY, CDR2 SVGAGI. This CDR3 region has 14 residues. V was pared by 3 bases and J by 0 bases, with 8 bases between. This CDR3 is CASSYGNMNTEAFF. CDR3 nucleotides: TGTGCCAGCAGTTATGGCAACATGAACACTGAAGCTTTCTTT.

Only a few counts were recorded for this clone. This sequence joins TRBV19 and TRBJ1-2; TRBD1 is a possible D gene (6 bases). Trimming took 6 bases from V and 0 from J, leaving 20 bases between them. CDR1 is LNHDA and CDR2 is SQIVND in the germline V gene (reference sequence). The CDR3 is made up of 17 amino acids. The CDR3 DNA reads TGTGCCAGTAGCTCACTCCCGACAGGCTCCACTAACTATGGCTACACCTTC. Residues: CASSSLPTGSTNYGYTF. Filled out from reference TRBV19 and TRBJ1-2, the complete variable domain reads DGGITQSPKYLFRKEGQNVTLSCEQNLNHDAMYWYRQDPGQGLRLIYYSQIVNDFQKGDIAEGYSVSREKKESFPLTVTSAQKNPTAFYLCASSSLPTGSTNYGYTFGSGTRLTVV.

The CDR3 reads CASSDLGGYTF. As DNA, the CDR3 is TGTGCCAGCAGTGACCTAGGTGGCTACACCTTC. V is TRBV6-5 and J is TRBJ1-2; D unresolved. With 5 bases removed from V and 7 bases from J, the gap between germline ends came to 8 bases. The CDR3 has 11 residues. Germline-derived CDR1 and CDR2 are MNHEY and SVGAGI.

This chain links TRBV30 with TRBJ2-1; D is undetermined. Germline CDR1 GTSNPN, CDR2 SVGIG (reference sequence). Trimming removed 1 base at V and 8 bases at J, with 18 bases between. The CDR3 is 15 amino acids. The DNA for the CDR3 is TGTGCCTGGAGTGCAGGTAACCCCAATGAGGATGAGCAGTTCTTC. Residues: CAWSAGNPNEDEQFF.

The CDR3 DNA reads TGTGCCAGCAGGCCTACAGGGGGATACAATCAGCCCCAGCATTTT. Its protein is CASRPTGGYNQPQHF. V and J are TRBV5-5 and TRBJ1-5; 8 positions match TRBD1. In germline, CDR1 is SGHKS, CDR2 YYEKEE (reference sequence). The CDR3 is made up of 15 amino acids. The ends lost 5 bases at V and 3 bases at J; junction bases unmatched: 7.

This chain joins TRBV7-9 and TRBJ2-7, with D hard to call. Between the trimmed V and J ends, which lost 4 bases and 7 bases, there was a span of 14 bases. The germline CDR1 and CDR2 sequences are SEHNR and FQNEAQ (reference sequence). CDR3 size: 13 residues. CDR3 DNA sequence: TGTGCCAGCAGCTCCTGGTCGTGGGGAGAGCAGTACTTC. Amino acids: CASSSWSWGEQYF.

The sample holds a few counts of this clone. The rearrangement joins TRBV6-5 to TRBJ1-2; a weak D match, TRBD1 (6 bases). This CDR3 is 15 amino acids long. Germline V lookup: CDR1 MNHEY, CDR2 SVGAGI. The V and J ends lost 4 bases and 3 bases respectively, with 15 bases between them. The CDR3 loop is CASSSYRGADYGYTF. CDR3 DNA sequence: TGTGCCAGCAGTTCCTATCGGGGGGCAGACTATGGCTACACCTTC.

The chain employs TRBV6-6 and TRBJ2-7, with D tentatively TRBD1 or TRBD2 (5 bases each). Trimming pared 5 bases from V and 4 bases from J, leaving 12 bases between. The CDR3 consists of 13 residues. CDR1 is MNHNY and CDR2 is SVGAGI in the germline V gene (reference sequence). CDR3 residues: CASSGLGVYEQYF. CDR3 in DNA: TGTGCCAGCAGTGGACTGGGGGTATACGAGCAGTACTTC.

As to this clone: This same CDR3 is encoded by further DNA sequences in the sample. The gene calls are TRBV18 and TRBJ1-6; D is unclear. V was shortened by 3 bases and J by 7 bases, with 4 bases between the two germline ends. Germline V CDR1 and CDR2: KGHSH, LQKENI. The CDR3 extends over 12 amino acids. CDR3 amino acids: CASSPRNSPLHF. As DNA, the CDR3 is TGTGCCAGCTCACCCAGGAATTCACCCCTCCACTTT.

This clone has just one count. The CDR3 coding sequence is TGTGCCAGCAGCGTGACGGCCCCTGGAAACACCATATATTTT. Encoded protein: CASSVTAPGNTIYF. This rearrangement joins TRBV9 to TRBJ1-3, with D uncertain. V lost 2 bases to trimming and J lost 2 bases, with 8 bases between them. The CDR3 contains 14 residues. Per the germline V gene, CDR1 is SGDLS and CDR2 is YYNGEE.

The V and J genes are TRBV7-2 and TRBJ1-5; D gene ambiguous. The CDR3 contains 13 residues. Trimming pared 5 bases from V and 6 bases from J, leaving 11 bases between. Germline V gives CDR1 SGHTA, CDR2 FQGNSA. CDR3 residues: CASSRSATQPQHF. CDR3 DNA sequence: TGTGCCAGCAGCCGATCGGCCACTCAGCCCCAGCATTTT. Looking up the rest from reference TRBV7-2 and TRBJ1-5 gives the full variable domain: GAGVSQSPSNKVTEKGKDVELRCDPISGHTALYWYRQSLGQGLEFLIYFQGNSAPDKSGLPSDRFSAERTGGSVSTLTIQRTQQEDSAVYLCASSRSATQPQHFGDGTRLSIL.

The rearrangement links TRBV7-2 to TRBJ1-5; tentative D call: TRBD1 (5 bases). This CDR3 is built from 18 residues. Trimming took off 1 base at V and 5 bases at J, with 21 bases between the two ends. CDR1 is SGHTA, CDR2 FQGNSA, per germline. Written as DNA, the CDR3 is TGTGCCAGCAGCTTAGGAAGGACAAGCGGCGGTGTGCATCAGCCCCAGCATTTT. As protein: CASSLGRTSGGVHQPQHF.

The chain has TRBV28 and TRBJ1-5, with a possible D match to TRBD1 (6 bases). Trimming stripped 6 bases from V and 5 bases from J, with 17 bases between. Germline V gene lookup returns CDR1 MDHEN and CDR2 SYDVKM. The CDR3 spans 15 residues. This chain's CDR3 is CASSQHSGAYQPQHF. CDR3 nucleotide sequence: TGTGCCAGCAGCCAACACTCAGGGGCTTATCAGCCCCAGCATTTT.

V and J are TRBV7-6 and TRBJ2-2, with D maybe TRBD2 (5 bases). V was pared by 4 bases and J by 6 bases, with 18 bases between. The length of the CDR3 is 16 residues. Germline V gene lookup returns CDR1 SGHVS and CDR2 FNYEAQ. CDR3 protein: CASSSGGRGRAGELFF. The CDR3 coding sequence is TGTGCCAGCAGCTCCGGAGGACGGGGTAGGGCCGGGGAGCTGTTTTTT.

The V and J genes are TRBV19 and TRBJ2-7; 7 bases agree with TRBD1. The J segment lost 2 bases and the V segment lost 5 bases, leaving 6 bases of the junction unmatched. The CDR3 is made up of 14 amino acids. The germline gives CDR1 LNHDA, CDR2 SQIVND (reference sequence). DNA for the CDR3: TGTGCCAGTAGTGCATGGACAGGTGCCTACGAGCAGTACTTC. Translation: CASSAWTGAYEQYF.

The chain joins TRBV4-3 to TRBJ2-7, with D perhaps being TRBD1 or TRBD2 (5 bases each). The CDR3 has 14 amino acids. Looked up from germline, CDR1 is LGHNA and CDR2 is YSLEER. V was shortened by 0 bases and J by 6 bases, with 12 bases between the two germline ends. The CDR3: CASSQEPGQREQYF. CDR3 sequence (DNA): TGCGCCAGCAGCCAAGAGCCGGGGCAGCGCGAGCAGTACTTC.

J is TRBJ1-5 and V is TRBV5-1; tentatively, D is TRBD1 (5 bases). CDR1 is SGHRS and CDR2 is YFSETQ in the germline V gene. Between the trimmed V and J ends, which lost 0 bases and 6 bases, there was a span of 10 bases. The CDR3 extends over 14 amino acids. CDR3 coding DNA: TGCGCCAGCAGCTTGGCGGCAGGGACTCAGCCCCAGCATTTT. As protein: CASSLAAGTQPQHF.

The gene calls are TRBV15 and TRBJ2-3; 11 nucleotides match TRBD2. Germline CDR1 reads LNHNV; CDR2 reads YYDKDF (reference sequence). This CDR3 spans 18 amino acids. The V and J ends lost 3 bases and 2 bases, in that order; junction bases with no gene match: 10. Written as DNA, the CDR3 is TGTGCCACCAGCAGGGGTGCCGGGACTAGCGGTCCCACAGATACGCAGTATTTT. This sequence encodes CATSRGAGTSGPTDTQYF. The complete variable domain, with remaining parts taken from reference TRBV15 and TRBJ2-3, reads DAMVIQNPRYQVTQFGKPVTLSCSQTLNHNVMYWYQQKSSQAPKLLFHYYDKDFNNEADTPDNFQSRRPNTSFCFLDIRSPGLGDTAMYLCATSRGAGTSGPTDTQYFGPGTRLTVL.

In DNA form, the CDR3 reads TGTGCCAGCTCCCCTCTAGCGGCGAGCACAGATACGCAGTATTTT. Protein sequence: CASSPLAASTDTQYF. The chain recombines TRBV18 with TRBJ2-3; TRBD2 matches 7 bases. CDR3 length: 15 residues. The V and J ends lost 6 bases and 0 bases, in that order; junction bases with no gene match: 6. Germline loops: CDR1 KGHSH, CDR2 LQKENI. Looking up the rest from reference TRBV18 and TRBJ2-3 gives the full variable domain: NAGVMQNPRHLVRRRGQEARLRCSPMKGHSHVYWYRQLPEEGLKFMVYLQKENIIDESGMPKERFSAEFPKEGPSILRIQQVVRGDSAAYFCASSPLAASTDTQYFGPGTRLTVL.

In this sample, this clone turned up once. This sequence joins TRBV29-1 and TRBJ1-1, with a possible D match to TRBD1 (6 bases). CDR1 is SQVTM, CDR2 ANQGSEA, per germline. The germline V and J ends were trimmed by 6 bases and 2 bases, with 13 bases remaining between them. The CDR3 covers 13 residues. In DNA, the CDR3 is TGCAGCGTGGGAGAGGGGGGCAACACTGAAGCTTTCTTT. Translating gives CSVGEGGNTEAFF. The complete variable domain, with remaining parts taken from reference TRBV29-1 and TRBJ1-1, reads SAVISQKPSRDICQRGTSLTIQCQVDSQVTMMFWYRQQPGQSLTLIATANQGSEATYESGFVIDKFPISRPNLTFSTLTVSNMSPEDSSIYLCSVGEGGNTEAFFGQGTRLTVV.